This TCR beta chain was documented in a study of CD8 T cells in Susac syndrome (dated by TCRdb to the late 2010s). Concerning the study at large: Whether CD8+ T cell activation and differentiation in Susac syndrome was antigen driven was tested using repertoire sequencing. The study at large found these results: The TCR sequencing and HLA analysis was acknowledged to have included a relatively small number of individuals.

RNA was extracted using the RNeasy kit, and roughly 0.45 to 1 microgram was reverse transcribed with random hexamers. The immunoSEQ multiplex PCR assay, covering 54 Vbeta and 13 Jbeta segments, was used to amplify TCR beta CDR3 regions. PCR amplification bias was corrected using a synthetic template baseline for primer optimization and computational correction. The paper's processing steps were these. Reads were annotated to V, D and J genes according to IMGT and were analyzed with immunoSEQ Analyzer, with only productive sequences retained. Clonality was calculated as one minus the Shannon entropy normalized by log2 of the number of productive unique sequences. For each patient and control, public and private clones were evaluated within the 100 most prevalent clones. Clones were defined as Susac-specific if absent from the healthy and MS cohorts, from 1052 published viral clones and from other ImmuneACCESS disease sequences. TCRdb reprocessed the public reads (quality trimming at Q25 with fastp, clone calling with MiXCR) and kept in-frame beta chains. When rows share a CDR3 protein, they turn into one entry using the most common DNA and genes. TCRdb's processing, not the authors' own work, is the source of the V and J calls. The sample table lists about 300,000 distinct CDR3 sequences, roughly 94% of them with a count of one. Together, the top ten hold roughly 0.07% of the sample.

In the case of this clonotype: What this receptor recognizes is not known. Base-call qualities are not available, and no considerably larger clone is one nucleotide away.

Trimmed from V: 6 bases; trimmed from J: 5 bases; junction bases lacking a gene match: 10. The cysteine opens and the phenylalanine closes a CDR3 of 15 amino acids. Left in the record is the CDR3 DNA by itself, 45 bases read in frame from the first base. For CDR1 and CDR2, the germline V gene (reference sequence) lists LGHDT and YNNKEL. Peripheral blood CD8+ and CD4+ T cells from healthy donors, Susac syndrome patients and multiple sclerosis patients were profiled using high-throughput TCR beta sequencing. Treatment-naive patients with stable or active relapsing-remitting disease fulfilling revised McDonald criteria were used as multiple sclerosis controls. Bulk CD8+ and CD4+ T cells were purified by magnetic negative isolation, while CD8+ TEMRA cells were enriched using FACS. Blood was collected in EDTA tubes and processed within 24 hours, with PBMCs isolated through density gradient centrifugation. PBMCs intended for TCR sequencing were cryopreserved in liquid nitrogen and thawed later in a water bath at 37 degrees C. The sorted or isolated CD4+, CD8+ and CD8+ TEMRA cells reached a purity of at least 90%.

This receptor chain uses TRBV3-1 and TRBJ2-4; 7 junctional bases match TRBD1. The TCR originated in a human donor with multiple sclerosis. Sequences were obtained from CD4+ T cells from PBMCs. The CDR3 loop reads CASSPTGARQNIQYF. The DNA is TGTGCCAGCAGTCCAACAGGGGCACGTCAAAACATTCAGTACTTC. Where the CDR3 stops, the reference TRBV3-1 and TRBJ2-4 genes take over; the full variable domain is DTAVSQTPKYLVTQMGNDKSIKCEQNLGHDTMYWYKQDSKKFLKIMFSYNNKELIINETVPNRFSPKSPDKAHLNLHINSLELGDSAVYFCASSPTGARQNIQYFGAGTRLSVL.